This T cell receptor beta chain was observed in a study of T-cell memory formation after mild COVID-19. In the study overall: Largely, TCR clusters stayed within a single donor. Notes on the study in general: CD4/CD8 balance characterized clones contracting day 15 to 85, and CD4+ skew characterized later expanders.

TCRdb analysed the 5' RACE reads with MiXCR anew, one entry per CDR3 protein. This table holds hundreds of thousands of distinct CDR3 sequences, roughly 22% found once. Regarding this clonotype: As yet, its antigen is unknown.

The length of the CDR3 is 14 residues. V lost 4 bases and J 0 bases, leaving 8 bases between the germline ends. Germline CDR1 SGHTA, CDR2 FQGNSA. The sample was PBMCs or a T cell subset sorted from them (not recorded which). This receptor was obtained from an adult woman who had mild COVID-19 (a few samples of this study predate the infection). Cell type and time point are not known. V usage is TRBV7-2 and J usage is TRBJ2-3; no firm D call. In DNA, the CDR3 is TGTGCCAGCAGCTCCCTTACTAGCACAGATACGCAGTATTTT. Translation: CASSSLTSTDTQYF.